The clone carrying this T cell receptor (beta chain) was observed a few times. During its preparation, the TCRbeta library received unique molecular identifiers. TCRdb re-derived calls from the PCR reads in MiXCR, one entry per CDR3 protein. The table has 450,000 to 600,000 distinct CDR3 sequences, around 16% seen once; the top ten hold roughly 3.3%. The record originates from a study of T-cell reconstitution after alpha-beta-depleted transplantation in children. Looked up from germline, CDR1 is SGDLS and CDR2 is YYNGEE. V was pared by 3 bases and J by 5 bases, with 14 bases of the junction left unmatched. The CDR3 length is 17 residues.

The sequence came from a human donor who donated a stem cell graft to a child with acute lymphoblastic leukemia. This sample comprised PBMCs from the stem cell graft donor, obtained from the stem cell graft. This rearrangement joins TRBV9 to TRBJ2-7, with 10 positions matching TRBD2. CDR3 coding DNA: TGTGCCAGCAGCGCTAACCCGGCTAGCGGGAGTTCGGACGAGCAGTACTTC. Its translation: CASSANPASGSSDEQYF.